This entry describes one TCR beta chain. Its antigen remains unknown. The data are from a study of CD8 T cells in Susac syndrome. Study observations and caveats: The TCR sequencing and HLA analysis in the study involved a relatively small number of individuals, as the study acknowledged.

The patients with Susac syndrome were individuals who fulfilled the recently defined diagnostic criteria for disease that was either definite or probable. Random hexamers primed reverse transcription of roughly 0.5 to 1 ug RNA. Amplification of the TCR beta CDR3 was carried out by immunoSEQ multiplex PCR, which spanned a total of 54 Vbeta and 13 Jbeta segments. MiXCR, applied by TCRdb to the immunoSEQ multiplex PCR reads, yields one record per CDR3 protein. The data show under 200,000 distinct CDR3 sequences, approximately 94% seen once. J gave up 6 bases and V 0 bases, and 15 bases lay outside the gene matches. The CDR3 spans 18 residues. Germline V gene data show CDR1 as LGHNA and CDR2 as YSLEER.

This receptor was identified in a human donor with Susac syndrome. The J gene is TRBJ2-7, the V gene TRBV4-3, with TRBD1 matching 9 bases. The sequencing sample was made of CD4+ T cells from PBMCs. The CDR3 reads CASSQDTGTGTGTSEQYF. Written as DNA, the CDR3 is TGCGCCAGCAGCCAAGATACGGGAACCGGGACAGGGACATCCGAGCAGTACTTC.